This is a list of T cell receptor beta chains from one sample in a study of CD8 T cells in ankylosing spondylitis. TCRdb used MiXCR to reprocess the 5' RACE reads, holding one entry per CDR3 protein. There are around 450,000 distinct CDR3 sequences in the sample; approximately 26% occur only once, and approximately 1% lies in the top ten. What was sequenced was blood, either unsorted or a sorted T cell fraction (not recorded which). These receptors all come from a male donor with ankylosing spondylitis. CDR3s include the opening cysteine and the closing phenylalanine or tryptophan. A D gene is named only where the DNA matches it firmly. For some rows the clone size is stated as once, few or many, or as a class when expanded; others skip it.

abundance	d_gene	v_gene	j_gene	CDR3aa	CDR3nt
NA	TRBD2	TRBV6-2/TRBV6-3	TRBJ2-1	CASSYSGLAGGRFF	TGTGCCAGCAGTTACTCGGGACTAGCGGGAGGGCGGTTCTTC
many	TRBD2	TRBV7-7	TRBJ2-2	CASSPQTSGSEVGELFF	TGTGCCAGCAGCCCTCAGACTAGCGGGAGTGAAGTCGGGGAGCTGTTTTTT
NA	TRBD1	TRBV12-3/TRBV12-4	TRBJ2-2	CASSSTGRNTGELFF	TGTGCCAGCAGTTCGACAGGGAGGAACACCGGGGAGCTGTTTTTT
NA	TRBD2	TRBV20-1	TRBJ2-5	CSARTSGGATQYF	TGCAGTGCAAGGACTAGCGGCGGTGCCACCCAGTACTTC
few	TRBD1	TRBV4-2	TRBJ2-1	CASSPNPGTGDYNEQFF	TGTGCCAGCAGCCCGAACCCCGGGACAGGAGATTACAATGAGCAGTTCTTC
NA	NA	TRBV20-1	TRBJ2-2	CSARDGGAGTGELFF	TGCAGTGCTAGAGATGGAGGGGCGGGCACCGGGGAGCTGTTTTTT
NA	TRBD1	TRBV20-1	TRBJ1-5	CSANRQGGVGNQPQHF	TGCAGTGCAAATAGACAGGGAGGGGTGGGAAATCAGCCCCAGCATTTT
NA	NA	TRBV20-1	TRBJ2-5	CSARGPLETQYF	TGCAGTGCTAGAGGCCCTTTAGAGACCCAGTACTTC
NA	NA	TRBV20-1	TRBJ2-3	CSALPPYAFGAQYF	TGCAGTGCTCTCCCCCCCTATGCCTTTGGGGCGCAGTATTTT
NA	NA	TRBV20-1	TRBJ2-2	CSARDLEDTGELFF	TGCAGTGCTAGAGATCTCGAGGACACCGGGGAGCTGTTTTTT
NA	NA	TRBV3-1	TRBJ1-2	CASSPRRDTYTYGYTF	TGTGCCAGCAGCCCACGCCGGGACACCTACACCTATGGCTACACCTTC
few	NA	TRBV25-1	TRBJ1-3	CASSAPGNTIYF	TGTGCCAGCAGCGCCCCTGGAAACACCATATATTTT
NA	NA	TRBV12-3/TRBV12-4	TRBJ2-5	CASRISGLGETQYF	TGTGCCAGCAGGATATCGGGGCTAGGGGAGACCCAGTACTTC
NA	NA	TRBV9	TRBJ2-1	CASSVGAGNLEQFF	TGTGCCAGCAGCGTAGGTGCAGGGAATCTTGAGCAGTTCTTC
few	NA	TRBV11-2	TRBJ2-2	CASSLVGLHTGELFF	TGTGCCAGCAGCTTAGTGGGGCTCCACACCGGGGAGCTGTTTTTT
NA	NA	TRBV20-1	TRBJ2-3	CSPKKSSGGDTQYF	TGCAGCCCTAAAAAGTCCTCTGGAGGAGATACGCAGTATTTT
few	NA	TRBV5-1	TRBJ2-7	CASSFLQGTSYEQYF	TGCGCCAGCAGCTTTCTACAGGGTACCTCCTACGAGCAGTACTTC
NA	NA	TRBV12-3/TRBV12-4	TRBJ1-1	CASSSGGVGEAFF	TGTGCCAGCAGTTCAGGAGGGGTGGGTGAAGCTTTCTTT
few	TRBD2	TRBV20-1	TRBJ2-1	CSASSAGTSGTPSYNEQFF	TGCAGTGCTAGTTCGGCCGGGACTAGCGGGACCCCCTCCTACAATGAGCAGTTCTTC
NA	NA	TRBV2	TRBJ2-1	CASSEGHNEQFF	TGTGCCAGCAGTGAGGGCCACAATGAGCAGTTCTTC
NA	NA	TRBV6-1	TRBJ2-2	CARRSGSTGELFF	TGTGCCAGGCGTAGTGGAAGCACCGGGGAGCTGTTTTTT
few	NA	TRBV5-1	TRBJ2-1	CASSLAKGYNEQFF	TGCGCCAGCAGCTTGGCCAAGGGCTACAATGAGCAGTTCTTC
few	NA	TRBV6-1	TRBJ1-2	CASKTWEGYTF	TGTGCCAGCAAAACGTGGGAGGGCTACACCTTC
few	NA	TRBV4-2	TRBJ2-3	CASSQIYRATDTQYF	TGTGCCAGCAGCCAAATCTACAGGGCCACAGATACGCAGTATTTT
few	NA	TRBV3-1	TRBJ2-2	CASSPRQAATGELFF	TGTGCCAGCAGCCCTCGACAGGCTGCCACCGGGGAGCTGTTTTTT
NA	NA	TRBV6-2/TRBV6-3	TRBJ2-6	CASRIQGFFDSGANVLTF	TGTGCCAGCCGTATCCAGGGTTTCTTCGACTCTGGGGCCAACGTCCTGACTTTC
NA	NA	TRBV7-9	TRBJ1-4	CASSLKGMEEKLFF	TGTGCCAGCAGCTTAAAGGGGATGGAGGAAAAACTGTTTTTT
many	NA	TRBV3-1	TRBJ1-1	CASSQLTGNTEAFF	TGTGCCAGCAGCCAACTGACCGGGAACACTGAAGCTTTCTTT
NA	TRBD2	TRBV3-1	TRBJ2-1	CACSYDWTSGSYNEQFF	TGTGCCTGCAGCTACGACTGGACTAGCGGGTCCTACAATGAGCAGTTCTTC